These T cell receptor beta chains were read from a single sample in a study of molecular identifiers for immune sequencing clone quantification. MiXCR was run by TCRdb on the PCR reads, yielding one entry per CDR3 protein. The sample contains approximately 670,000 distinct CDR3 sequences, just under 20% of which appear only once. Sequenced sample: naive CD8+ T cells from blood, with Jurkat cell RNA spiked in. Every receptor here comes from a human donor in good health. Some libraries in this study had Jurkat cell RNA spiked in. Each CDR3 is given with its conserved first and last residue. D genes are given only for firm matches. Expanded clones are given a class, and other clones once, few, many or no size at all.

J gene | V gene | D gene | clone size | CDR3 protein | CDR3 DNA
TRBJ2-3 | TRBV13 | TRBD2 | many | CASSSPNPRETSTDTQYF | TGTGCCAGCAGCTCCCCCAATCCGCGGGAGACTAGCACAGATACGCAGTATTTT
TRBJ2-3 | TRBV5-4 | - | - | CASSLGIGSRYTSTDTQYF | TGTGCCAGCAGCTTGGGTATTGGGTCCAGATATACTAGCACAGATACGCAGTATTTT
TRBJ2-7 | TRBV20-1 | - | - | CSARDFPSTSYEQYF | TGCAGTGCTAGAGACTTCCCCTCGACAAGTTACGAGCAGTACTTC
TRBJ1-5 | TRBV6-2/TRBV6-3 | - | many | CASSYSGTFANQPQHF | TGTGCCAGCAGTTACTCCGGGACCTTCGCCAATCAGCCCCAGCATTTT
TRBJ2-3 | TRBV28 | TRBD1 | many | CASSPPGQGYTDTQYF | TGTGCCAGCAGTCCTCCGGGACAGGGATACACAGATACGCAGTATTTT
TRBJ2-6 | TRBV5-8 | - | few | CASSLWQVDGANVLTF | TGTGCCAGCAGCTTGTGGCAGGTAGATGGGGCCAACGTCCTGACTTTC
TRBJ1-1 | TRBV12-5 | TRBD1 | many | CASGPPGQLGTEAFF | TGTGCTAGTGGACCCCCGGGACAGCTAGGAACTGAAGCTTTCTTT
TRBJ2-1 | TRBV5-4 | - | many | CASSFSGPHNEQFF | TGTGCCAGCAGCTTTAGTGGGCCTCACAATGAGCAGTTCTTC
TRBJ1-4 | TRBV27 | TRBD1 | - | CASSRRQGEDEKLFF | TGTGCCAGCAGTAGAAGACAGGGTGAAGATGAAAAACTGTTTTTT
TRBJ2-7 | TRBV9 | - | many | CASSVADRSYEQYF | TGTGCCAGCAGCGTAGCAGACAGGTCCTACGAGCAGTACTTC
TRBJ2-7 | TRBV11-2 | - | - | CASSLFGGDLPYEQYF | TGTGCCAGCAGCTTATTTGGCGGGGACCTTCCCTACGAGCAGTACTTC
TRBJ2-7 | TRBV11-2 | TRBD1 | many | CASTPTGFSYEQYF | TGTGCCAGCACCCCGACAGGGTTCTCCTACGAGCAGTACTTC
TRBJ1-1 | TRBV5-8 | TRBD1 | many | CASSQTGTAYTEAFF | TGTGCCAGCAGCCAAACCGGGACAGCCTACACTGAAGCTTTCTTT
TRBJ2-7 | TRBV21-1 | - | - | CASSRVGGIYEQYF | TGTGCCAGCAGCAGAGTGGGGGGGATCTACGAGCAGTACTTC
TRBJ2-7 | TRBV14 | TRBD2 | many | CASSQDLAGVHEQYF | TGTGCCAGCAGCCAAGACCTAGCGGGAGTACACGAGCAGTACTTC
TRBJ1-1 | TRBV20-1 | - | many | CSAREGFEAFF | TGCAGTGCTAGAGAGGGCTTTGAAGCTTTCTTT
TRBJ2-5 | TRBV4-1 | - | - | CASSQDGGRDGRETQYF | TGCGCCAGCAGCCAAGATGGTGGCAGGGACGGCAGGGAGACCCAGTACTTC
TRBJ2-5 | TRBV7-9 | - | many | CASRPEGGGTQYF | TGTGCCAGCAGGCCCGAGGGAGGGGGGACCCAGTACTTC
TRBJ2-7 | TRBV12-3/TRBV12-4 | - | few | CASRAGQSYEQYF | TGTGCCAGCAGGGCGGGCCAGAGCTACGAGCAGTACTTC
TRBJ2-3 | TRBV27 | - | many | CASSLVKGVDTQYF | TGTGCCAGCAGTTTGGTAAAGGGGGTAGATACGCAGTATTTT
TRBJ2-3 | TRBV30 | - | many | CAWHGDTQYF | TGTGCCTGGCACGGGGATACGCAGTATTTT
TRBJ2-3 | TRBV28 | - | many | CASSLGAGVADTQYF | TGTGCCAGCAGTTTGGGGGCGGGAGTGGCAGATACGCAGTATTTT
TRBJ2-3 | TRBV6-2/TRBV6-3 | - | many | CASSYEAASTDTQYF | TGTGCCAGCAGTTACGAAGCTGCTAGCACAGATACGCAGTATTTT
TRBJ2-3 | TRBV30 | - | many | CAGDAGTYTDTQYF | TGTGCCGGAGACGCCGGGACTTACACAGATACGCAGTATTTT
TRBJ2-7 | TRBV7-3 | - | - | CASSLTSGHSYEQCF | TGTGCCAGCAGCTTAACTAGCGGCCATTCCTACGAGCAGTGCTTC
TRBJ1-4 | TRBV4-3 | TRBD1 | few | CASSPRTGGSANEKLFF | TGCGCCAGCAGCCCCAGGACAGGGGGAAGCGCTAATGAAAAACTGTTTTTT
TRBJ1-5 | TRBV19 | TRBD1 | once | CPQGRESGGRNQPQHF | TGCCCACAGGGAAGGGAGTCAGGGGGCCGCAATCAGCCCCAGCATTTT
TRBJ2-1 | TRBV27 | - | many | CASSFGGSQFF | TGTGCCAGCAGTTTTGGGGGGTCCCAGTTCTTC
TRBJ1-1 | TRBV6-2/TRBV6-3 | - | many | CASSPATKNTEAFF | TGTGCCAGCAGCCCCGCGACAAAGAACACTGAAGCTTTCTTT
TRBJ1-6 | TRBV4-3 | - | many | CASSQGQGMALHF | TGCGCCAGCAGCCAAGGTCAGGGGATGGCCCTCCACTTT
TRBJ2-7 | TRBV7-9 | - | many | CASSLDRSGGSYEQYF | TGTGCCAGCAGCTTAGATAGGTCTGGGGGCTCCTACGAGCAGTACTTC
TRBJ2-7 | TRBV5-1 | TRBD2 | few | CASSLDAGGSEQYF | TGCGCCAGCAGCTTGGACGCGGGAGGGTCCGAGCAGTACTTC
TRBJ2-7 | TRBV3-2 | - | few | CAAPGTSTYEQYF | TGTGCCGCGCCCGGGACGTCCACCTACGAGCAGTACTTC
TRBJ2-2 | TRBV19 | - | - | CASSIEDYGTELFF | TGTGCCAGTAGTATCGAGGATTACGGGACGGAGCTGTTTTTT
TRBJ2-3 | TRBV27 | - | many | CASSLSTDTDTQYF | TGTGCCAGCAGTTTATCGACCGACACAGATACGCAGTATTTT
TRBJ2-3 | TRBV12-3/TRBV12-4 | TRBD1 | - | CASRPGQGPQDTQYF | TGTGCCAGCAGACCGGGACAGGGACCTCAGGATACGCAGTATTTT
TRBJ2-2 | TRBV30 | - | many | CAWSVQGSTAGELFF | TGTGCCTGGAGTGTACAAGGGAGTACTGCCGGGGAGCTGTTTTTT
TRBJ2-2 | TRBV29-1 | - | - | CSVFRDTGEPFF | TGCAGCGTTTTTCGGGACACCGGGGAGCCGTTTTTT
TRBJ2-3 | TRBV7-8 | - | many | CASSLAGVTDTQYF | TGTGCCAGCAGCTTAGCGGGGGTTACAGATACGCAGTATTTT
TRBJ2-3 | TRBV29-1 | - | many | CSVEDPEIGTDTQYF | TGCAGCGTTGAAGATCCGGAGATCGGGACAGATACGCAGTATTTT
TRBJ2-7 | TRBV12-3/TRBV12-4 | TRBD1 | many | CASSFHWTGNYEQYF | TGTGCCAGCAGTTTCCATTGGACAGGGAACTACGAGCAGTACTTC
TRBJ2-1 | TRBV29-1 | TRBD2 | many | CSGVLAGYNEQFF | TGCAGCGGCGTACTAGCGGGGTACAATGAGCAGTTCTTC
TRBJ1-1 | TRBV13 | - | few | CASSLGWQGLEAFF | TGTGCCAGCAGCTTAGGGTGGCAGGGGCTTGAAGCTTTCTTT
TRBJ2-7 | TRBV6-2/TRBV6-3 | TRBD2 | many | CASNRLAGVREQYF | TGTGCCAGCAACCGACTAGCGGGGGTAAGGGAGCAGTACTTC
TRBJ2-7 | TRBV30 | TRBD1 | few | CAWSGGTAGKTFYEQYF | TGTGCCTGGAGTGGAGGGACAGCCGGTAAGACGTTCTACGAGCAGTACTTC